Sequencing of this T cell receptor (beta chain) was carried out in a study of T-cell reconstitution after alpha-beta-depleted transplantation in children (dated by TCRdb to about 2016). Study-level background: Using TCR repertoire profiling, the study followed T-cell immune reconstitution in a quantitative way in children after TCRalphabeta/CD19-depleted allogeneic hematopoietic cell transplantation.

The library relied on PCR. The sequencer listed for this sample is Illumina HiSeq 2500. TCR libraries were prepared with molecular barcoding, using unique molecular identifiers to normalize TCRbeta repertoire quantification. TCRdb redid the processing of the public reads, applying fastp at Q25 and MiXCR, and retained in-frame beta chains. Here each entry gathers all rows of one CDR3 protein and keeps the most common genes and DNA. In all, the sample holds about 540,000 distinct CDR3 sequences, and 15% to 20% of those were seen once. Approximately 3% of the sample is in the top ten clones. The germline V gene specifies SQVTM as CDR1 and ANQGSEA as CDR2. The CDR3 runs 12 amino acids, cysteine and phenylalanine included. The entry retains the CDR3 DNA only, 36 bases that are in frame from base 1. Trimming at the junction amounts to 8 bases on V and 6 bases on J, and the germline ends lie 14 bases apart.

About this clonotype: Its antigen has not been determined. Qualities for individual bases were not recorded, and no much larger clone is one base off.

Sequencing was performed on PBMCs from the stem cell graft donor, taken from the stem cell graft. The sequence links TRBV29-1 to TRBJ2-1, with a weak D call of TRBD2 (5 bases match). This TCR was recovered from a human donor who donated a stem cell graft to a child with acute lymphoblastic leukemia. The CDR3 loop reads CSQRGNGNEQFF. The nucleotides are TGCAGCCAGAGAGGGAACGGCAATGAGCAGTTCTTC.